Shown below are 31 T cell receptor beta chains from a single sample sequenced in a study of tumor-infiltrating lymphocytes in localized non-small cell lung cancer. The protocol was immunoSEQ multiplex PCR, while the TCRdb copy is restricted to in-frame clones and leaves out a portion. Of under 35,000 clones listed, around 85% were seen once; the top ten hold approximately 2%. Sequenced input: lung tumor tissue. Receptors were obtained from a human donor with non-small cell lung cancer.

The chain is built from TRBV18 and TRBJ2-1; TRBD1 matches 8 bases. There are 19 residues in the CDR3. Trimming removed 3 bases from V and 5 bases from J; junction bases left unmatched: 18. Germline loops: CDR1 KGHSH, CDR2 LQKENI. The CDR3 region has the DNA TGTGCCAGCTCACCTCTGGGGACAGGATCATTGAGAAGTAACAATGAGCAGTTCTTC. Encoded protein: CASSPLGTGSLRSNNEQFF.

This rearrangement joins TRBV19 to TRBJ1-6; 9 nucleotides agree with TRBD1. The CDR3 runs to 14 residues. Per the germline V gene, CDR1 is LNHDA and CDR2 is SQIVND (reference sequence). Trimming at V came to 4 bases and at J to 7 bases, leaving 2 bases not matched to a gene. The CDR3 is CASSTTGGNSPLHF. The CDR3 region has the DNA TGTGCCAGTAGTACGACAGGGGGAAATTCACCCCTCCACTTT. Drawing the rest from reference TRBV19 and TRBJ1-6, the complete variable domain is DGGITQSPKYLFRKEGQNVTLSCEQNLNHDAMYWYRQDPGQGLRLIYYSQIVNDFQKGDIAEGYSVSREKKESFPLTVTSAQKNPTAFYLCASSTTGGNSPLHFGNGTRLTVT.

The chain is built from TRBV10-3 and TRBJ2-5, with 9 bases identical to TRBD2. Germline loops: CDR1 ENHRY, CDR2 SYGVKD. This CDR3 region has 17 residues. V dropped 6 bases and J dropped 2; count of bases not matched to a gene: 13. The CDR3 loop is CAIRRGGLHLQQETQYF. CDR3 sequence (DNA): TGTGCCATCAGGCGGGGGGGCCTTCATCTCCAACAAGAGACCCAGTACTTC.

As DNA, the CDR3 is TGTGCCAGCAGCTTATCTCTCATCGGGACAGGGGCGAACACCGGGGAGCTGTTTTTT. This gives the protein CASSLSLIGTGANTGELFF. This chain links TRBV7-3 with TRBJ2-2, with 10 bases aligning to TRBD1. V trimming: 2 bases; J trimming: 0 bases; junction bases outside the gene matches: 9. Germline V gene lookup returns CDR1 SGHTA and CDR2 FQGTGA. The CDR3 is 19 amino acids.

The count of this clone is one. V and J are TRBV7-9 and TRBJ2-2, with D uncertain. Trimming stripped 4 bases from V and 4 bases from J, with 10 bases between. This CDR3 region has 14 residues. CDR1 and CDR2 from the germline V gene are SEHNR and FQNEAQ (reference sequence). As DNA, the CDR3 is TGTGCCAGCAGCTCCGGGCCCGCCACCGGGGAGCTGTTTTTT. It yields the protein CASSSGPATGELFF. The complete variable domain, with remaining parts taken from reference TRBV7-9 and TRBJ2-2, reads DTGVSQNPRHKITKRGQNVTFRCDPISEHNRLYWYRQTLGQGPEFLTYFQNEAQLEKSRLLSDRFSAERPKGSFSTLEIQRTEQGDSAMYLCASSSGPATGELFFGEGSRLTVL.

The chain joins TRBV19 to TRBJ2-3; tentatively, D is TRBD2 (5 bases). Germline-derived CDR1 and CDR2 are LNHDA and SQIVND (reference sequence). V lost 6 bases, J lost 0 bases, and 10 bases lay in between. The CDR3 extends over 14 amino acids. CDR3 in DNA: TGTGCCAGTAGAAAGCGGACTAGCACAGATACGCAGTATTTT. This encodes CASRKRTSTDTQYF.

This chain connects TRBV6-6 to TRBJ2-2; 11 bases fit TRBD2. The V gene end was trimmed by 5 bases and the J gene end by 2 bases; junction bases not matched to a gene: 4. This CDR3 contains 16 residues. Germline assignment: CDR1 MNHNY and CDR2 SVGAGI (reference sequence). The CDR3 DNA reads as TGTGCCAGCAGTCGTAGCGGGGGGGATAACACCGGGGAGCTGTTTTTT. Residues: CASSRSGGDNTGELFF.

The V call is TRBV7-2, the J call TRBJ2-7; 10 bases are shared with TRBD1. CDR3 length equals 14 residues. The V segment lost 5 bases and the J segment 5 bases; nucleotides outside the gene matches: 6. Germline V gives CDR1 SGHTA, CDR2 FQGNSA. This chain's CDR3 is CASSPWTGGDEQYF. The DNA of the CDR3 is TGTGCCAGCAGCCCCTGGACAGGGGGGGACGAGCAGTACTTC.

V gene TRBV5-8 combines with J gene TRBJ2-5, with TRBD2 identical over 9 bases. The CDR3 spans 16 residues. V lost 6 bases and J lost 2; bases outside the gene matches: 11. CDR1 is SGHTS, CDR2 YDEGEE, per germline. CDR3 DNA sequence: TGTGCCAGCACCCTAATGCCGGGACTAGCTCAAGAGACCCAGTACTTC. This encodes CASTLMPGLAQETQYF.

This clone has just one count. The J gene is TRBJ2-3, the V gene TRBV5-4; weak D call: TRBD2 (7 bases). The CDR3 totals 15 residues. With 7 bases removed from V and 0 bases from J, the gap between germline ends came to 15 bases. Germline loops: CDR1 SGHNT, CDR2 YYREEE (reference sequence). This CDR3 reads CASGGGQMSTDTQYF. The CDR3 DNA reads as TGTGCCAGCGGCGGGGGCCAGATGAGCACAGATACGCAGTATTTT.

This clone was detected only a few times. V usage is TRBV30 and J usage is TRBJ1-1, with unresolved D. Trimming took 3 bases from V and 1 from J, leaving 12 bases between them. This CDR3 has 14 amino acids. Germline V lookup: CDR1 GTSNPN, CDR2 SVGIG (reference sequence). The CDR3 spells CAWRRQGSNTEAFF. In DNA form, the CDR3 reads TGTGCCTGGAGAAGACAAGGGTCGAACACTGAAGCTTTCTTT.

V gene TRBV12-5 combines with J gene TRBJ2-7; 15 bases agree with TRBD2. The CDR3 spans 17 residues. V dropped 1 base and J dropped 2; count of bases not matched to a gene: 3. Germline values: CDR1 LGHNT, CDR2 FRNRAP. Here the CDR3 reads CASGLARTSGGAYEQYF. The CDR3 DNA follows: TGTGCTAGTGGTTTGGCTCGGACTAGCGGGGGGGCCTACGAGCAGTACTTC.

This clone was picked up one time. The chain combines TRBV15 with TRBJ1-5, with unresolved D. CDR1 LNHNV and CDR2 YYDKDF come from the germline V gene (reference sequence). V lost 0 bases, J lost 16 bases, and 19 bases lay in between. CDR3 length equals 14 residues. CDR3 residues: CATSRDFAMDFIHF. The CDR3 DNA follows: TGTGCCACCAGCAGAGATTTTGCCATGGACTTCATCCATTTT. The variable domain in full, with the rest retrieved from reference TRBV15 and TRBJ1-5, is DAMVIQNPRYQVTQFGKPVTLSCSQTLNHNVMYWYQQKSSQAPKLLFHYYDKDFNNEADTPDNFQSRRPNTSFCFLDIRSPGLGDTAMYLCATSRDFAMDFIHFGDGTRLSIL.

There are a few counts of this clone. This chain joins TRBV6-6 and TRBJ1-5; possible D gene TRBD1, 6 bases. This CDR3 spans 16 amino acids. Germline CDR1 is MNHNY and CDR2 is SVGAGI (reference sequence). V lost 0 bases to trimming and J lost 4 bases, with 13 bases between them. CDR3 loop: CASSYSPGERNQPQHF. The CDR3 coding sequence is TGTGCCAGCAGTTACTCTCCAGGGGAGAGGAATCAGCCCCAGCATTTT.

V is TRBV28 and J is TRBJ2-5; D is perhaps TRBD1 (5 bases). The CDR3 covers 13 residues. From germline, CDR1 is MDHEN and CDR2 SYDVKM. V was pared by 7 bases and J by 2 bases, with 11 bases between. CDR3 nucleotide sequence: TGTGCCAGCAATCAGGACACGCAAGAGACCCAGTACTTC. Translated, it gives CASNQDTQETQYF.

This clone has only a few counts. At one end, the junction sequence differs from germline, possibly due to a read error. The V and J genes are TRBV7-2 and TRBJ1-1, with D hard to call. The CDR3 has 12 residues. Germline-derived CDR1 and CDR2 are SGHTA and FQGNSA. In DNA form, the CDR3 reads TGTGCCAGCCGCTTCAGGCAGCCTGAAGCTTTCTTT. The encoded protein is CASRFRQPEAFF.

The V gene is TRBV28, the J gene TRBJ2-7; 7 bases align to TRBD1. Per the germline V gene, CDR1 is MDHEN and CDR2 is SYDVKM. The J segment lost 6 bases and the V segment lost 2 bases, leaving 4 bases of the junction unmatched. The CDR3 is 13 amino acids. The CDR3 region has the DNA TGTGCCAGCAGTTTAGATCAGGGGGTCGAGCAGTACTTC. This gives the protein CASSLDQGVEQYF. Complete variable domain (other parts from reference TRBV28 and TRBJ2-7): DVKVTQSSRYLVKRTGEKVFLECVQDMDHENMFWYRQDPGLGLRLIYFSYDVKMKEKGDIPEGYSVSREKKERFSLILESASTNQTSMYLCASSLDQGVEQYFGPGTRLTVT.

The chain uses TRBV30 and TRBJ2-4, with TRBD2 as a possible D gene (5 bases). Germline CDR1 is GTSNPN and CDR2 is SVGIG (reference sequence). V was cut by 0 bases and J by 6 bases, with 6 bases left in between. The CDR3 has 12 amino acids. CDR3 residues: CAWSVGVNIQYF. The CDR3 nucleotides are TGTGCCTGGAGTGTCGGGGTAAACATTCAGTACTTC.

The CDR3 region has the DNA TGTGCCAGCAGCTTGGGGCAGGCTAACTATGGCTACACCTTC. The encoded protein is CASSLGQANYGYTF. This chain connects TRBV5-4 to TRBJ1-2; no definite D call. The CDR3 sequence is 14 residues long. The V gene's germline CDR1 is SGHNT and CDR2 YYREEE (reference sequence). Trimming cost V 0 bases and J 0 bases, with 6 bases left between them.

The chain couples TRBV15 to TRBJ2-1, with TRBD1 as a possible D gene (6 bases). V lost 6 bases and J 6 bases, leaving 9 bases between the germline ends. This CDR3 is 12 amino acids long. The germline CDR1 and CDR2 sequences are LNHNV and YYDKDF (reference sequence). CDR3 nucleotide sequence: TGTGCCACCAGTACACAGGGCAATGAGCAGTTCTTC. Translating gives CATSTQGNEQFF.

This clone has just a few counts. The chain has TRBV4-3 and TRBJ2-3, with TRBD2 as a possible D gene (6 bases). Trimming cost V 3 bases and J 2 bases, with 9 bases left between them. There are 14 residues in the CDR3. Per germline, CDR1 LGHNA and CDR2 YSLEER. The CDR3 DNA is TGCGCCAGCAGCCACGGACTATACACAGATACGCAGTATTTT. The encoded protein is CASSHGLYTDTQYF.

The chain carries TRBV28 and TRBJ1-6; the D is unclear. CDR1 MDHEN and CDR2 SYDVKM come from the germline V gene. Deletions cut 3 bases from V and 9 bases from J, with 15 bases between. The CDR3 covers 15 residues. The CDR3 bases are TGTGCCAGCAGTTTGATCCCCAGAGGAGGTTCACCCCTCCACTTT. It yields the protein CASSLIPRGGSPLHF.

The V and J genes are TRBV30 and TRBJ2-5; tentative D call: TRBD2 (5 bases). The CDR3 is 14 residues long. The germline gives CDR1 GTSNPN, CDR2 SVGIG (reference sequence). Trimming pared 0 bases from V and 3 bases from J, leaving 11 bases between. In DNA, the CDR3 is TGTGCCTGGAGTGTGCGGGCCCTAGAAGAGACCCAGTACTTC. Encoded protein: CAWSVRALEETQYF.

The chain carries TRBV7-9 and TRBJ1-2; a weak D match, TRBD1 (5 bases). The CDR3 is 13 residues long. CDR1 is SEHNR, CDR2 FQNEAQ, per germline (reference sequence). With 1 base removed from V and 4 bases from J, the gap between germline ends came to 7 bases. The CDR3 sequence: CASSLGTLYGYTF. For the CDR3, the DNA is TGTGCCAGCAGCTTAGGGACACTCTATGGCTACACCTTC.

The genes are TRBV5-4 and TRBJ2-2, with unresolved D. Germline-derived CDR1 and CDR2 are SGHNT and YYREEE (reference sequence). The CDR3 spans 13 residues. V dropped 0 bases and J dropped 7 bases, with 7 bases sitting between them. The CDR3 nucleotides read TGTGCCAGCAGCTTGGCCTCCGGCGGGGAGCTGTTTTTT. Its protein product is CASSLASGGELFF.

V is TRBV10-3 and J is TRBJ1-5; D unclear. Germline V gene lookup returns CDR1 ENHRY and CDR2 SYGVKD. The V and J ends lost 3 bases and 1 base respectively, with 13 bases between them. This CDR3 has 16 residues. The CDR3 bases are TGTGCCATCAGTGAAAGCGCGTTCAGGAGCAATCAGCCCCAGCATTTT. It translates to CAISESAFRSNQPQHF.

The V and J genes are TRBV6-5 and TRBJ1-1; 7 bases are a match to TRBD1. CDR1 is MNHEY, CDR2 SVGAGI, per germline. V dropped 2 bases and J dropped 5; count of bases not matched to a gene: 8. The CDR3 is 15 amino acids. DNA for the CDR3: TGTGCCAGCAGTTACCAGAACAGGGGTGGAACTGAAGCTTTCTTT. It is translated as CASSYQNRGGTEAFF.

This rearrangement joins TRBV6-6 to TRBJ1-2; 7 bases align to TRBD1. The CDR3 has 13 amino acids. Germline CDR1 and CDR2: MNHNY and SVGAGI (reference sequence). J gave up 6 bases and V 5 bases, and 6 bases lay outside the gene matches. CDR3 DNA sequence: TGTGCCAGCAGTAACCCAGGGGGGAATGGCTACACCTTC. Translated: CASSNPGGNGYTF.

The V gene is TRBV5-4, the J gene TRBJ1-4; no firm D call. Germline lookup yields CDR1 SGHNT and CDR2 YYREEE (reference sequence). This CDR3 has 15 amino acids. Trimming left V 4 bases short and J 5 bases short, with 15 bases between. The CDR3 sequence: CASSKDIKKNEKLFF. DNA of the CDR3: TGTGCCAGCAGCAAGGATATTAAGAAAAATGAAAAACTGTTTTTT.

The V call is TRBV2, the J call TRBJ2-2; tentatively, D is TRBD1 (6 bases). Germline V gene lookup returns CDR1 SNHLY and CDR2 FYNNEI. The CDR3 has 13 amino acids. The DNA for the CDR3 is TGTGCGAGAGACAGGTTTAACACCGGGGAGCTGTTTTTT. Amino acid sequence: CARDRFNTGELFF.

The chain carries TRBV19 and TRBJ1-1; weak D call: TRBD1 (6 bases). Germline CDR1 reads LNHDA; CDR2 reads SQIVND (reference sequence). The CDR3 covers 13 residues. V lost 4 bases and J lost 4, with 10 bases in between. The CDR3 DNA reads TGTGCCAGTAGTACAGGGGTGGCCACTGAAGCTTTCTTT. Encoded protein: CASSTGVATEAFF.